Detailed here is one T cell receptor (beta chain). Method: immunoSEQ multiplex PCR; TCRdb's copy keeps in-frame clones and lacks some. This sample carries about 70,000 clones, 70% to 80% of them seen once, and the ten largest clones take approximately 40%. CDR3 length equals 15 residues. V lost 0 bases and J 8 bases, leaving 16 bases between the germline ends. Germline CDR1 is LGHDT and CDR2 is YNNKEL (reference sequence). The data belong to a study of blood T cell repertoires in COVID-19. Study summary: Sites across the United States, Italy and Spain contributed samples from acute and convalescent COVID-19. PBMCs, B-cell-depleted T cells, or T cells were the source of the cDNA or gDNA that made up the material.

The sequenced sample consisted of peripheral blood. V is TRBV3-1 (or the pseudogene TRBV3-2) and J is TRBJ1-2; no reliable D call. The TCR comes from a woman aged 70-85 years with acute or convalescent COVID-19. This CDR3 reads CASSQDTRAVTGYTF. CDR3 sequence (DNA): TGTGCCAGCAGCCAAGATACGAGGGCCGTGACGGGCTACACCTTC.